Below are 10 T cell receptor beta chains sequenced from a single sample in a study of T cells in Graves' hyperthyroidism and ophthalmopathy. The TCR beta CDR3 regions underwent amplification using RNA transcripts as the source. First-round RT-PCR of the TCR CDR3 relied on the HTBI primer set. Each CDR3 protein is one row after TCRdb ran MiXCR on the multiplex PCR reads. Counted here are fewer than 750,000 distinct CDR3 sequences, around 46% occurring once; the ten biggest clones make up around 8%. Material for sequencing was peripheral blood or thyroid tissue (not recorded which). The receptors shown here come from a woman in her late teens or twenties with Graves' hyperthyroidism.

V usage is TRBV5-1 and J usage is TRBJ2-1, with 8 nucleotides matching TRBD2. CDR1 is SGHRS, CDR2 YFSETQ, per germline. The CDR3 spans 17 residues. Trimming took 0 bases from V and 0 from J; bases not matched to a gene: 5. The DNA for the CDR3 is TGCGCCAGCAGCTTGGAACTAGCGGATTACTCCTACAATGAGCAGTTCTTC. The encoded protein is CASSLELADYSYNEQFF.

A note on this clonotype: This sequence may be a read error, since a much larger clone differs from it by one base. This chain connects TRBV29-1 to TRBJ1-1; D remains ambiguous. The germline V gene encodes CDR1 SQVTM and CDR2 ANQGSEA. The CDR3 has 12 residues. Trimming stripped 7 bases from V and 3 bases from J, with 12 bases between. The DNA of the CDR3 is TGCAGCGCTGATCCGAATCACACTGAAGCTTTCTTT. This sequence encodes CSADPNHTEAFF.

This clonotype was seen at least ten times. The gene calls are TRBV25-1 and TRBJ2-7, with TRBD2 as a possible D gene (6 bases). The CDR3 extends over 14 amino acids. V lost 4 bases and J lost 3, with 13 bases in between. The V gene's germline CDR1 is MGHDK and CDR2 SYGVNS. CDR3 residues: CASSVGGSNYEQYF. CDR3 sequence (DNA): TGTGCCAGCAGTGTGGGAGGTTCGAACTACGAGCAGTACTTC.

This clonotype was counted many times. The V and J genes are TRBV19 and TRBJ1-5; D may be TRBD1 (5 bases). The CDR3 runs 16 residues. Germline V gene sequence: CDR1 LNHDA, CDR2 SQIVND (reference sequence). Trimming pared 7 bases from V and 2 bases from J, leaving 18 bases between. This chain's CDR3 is CASTPGAALGNQPQHF. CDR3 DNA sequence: TGTGCCAGTACCCCCGGGGCCGCCTTGGGCAATCAGCCCCAGCATTTT.

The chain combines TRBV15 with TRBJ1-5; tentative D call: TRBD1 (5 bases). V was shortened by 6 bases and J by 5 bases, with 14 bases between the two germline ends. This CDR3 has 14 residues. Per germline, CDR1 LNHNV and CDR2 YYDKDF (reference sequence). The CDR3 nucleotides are TGTGCCACCAGTCTGGTCAGGGACGATCAGCCCCAGCATTTT. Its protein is CATSLVRDDQPQHF.

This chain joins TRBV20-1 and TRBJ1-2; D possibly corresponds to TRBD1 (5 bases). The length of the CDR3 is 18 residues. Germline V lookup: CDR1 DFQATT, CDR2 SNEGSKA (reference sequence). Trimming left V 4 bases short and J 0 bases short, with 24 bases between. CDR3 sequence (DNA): TGCAGTGCTAAGGGGCGGAACACCGGGGAGGTATCTAACTATGGCTACACCTTC. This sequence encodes CSAKGRNTGEVSNYGYTF.

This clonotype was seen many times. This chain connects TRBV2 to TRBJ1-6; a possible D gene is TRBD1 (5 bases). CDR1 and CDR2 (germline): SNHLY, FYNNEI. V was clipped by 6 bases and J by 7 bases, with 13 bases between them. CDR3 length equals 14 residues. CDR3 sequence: CASRLQGLNSPLHF. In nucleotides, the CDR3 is TGTGCCAGCAGACTTCAGGGCCTAAATTCACCCCTCCACTTT. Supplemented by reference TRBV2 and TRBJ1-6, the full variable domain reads EPEVTQTPSHQVTQMGQEVILRCVPISNHLYFYWYRQILGQKVEFLVSFYNNEISEKSEIFDDQFSVERPDGSNFTLKIRSTKLEDSAMYFCASRLQGLNSPLHFGNGTRLTVT.

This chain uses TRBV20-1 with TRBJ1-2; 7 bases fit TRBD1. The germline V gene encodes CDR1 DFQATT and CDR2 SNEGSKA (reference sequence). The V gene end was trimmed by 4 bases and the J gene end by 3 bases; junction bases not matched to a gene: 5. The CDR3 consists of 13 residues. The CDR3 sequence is CSATETGYYGYTF. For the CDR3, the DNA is TGCAGTGCTACAGAGACAGGGTACTATGGCTACACCTTC.

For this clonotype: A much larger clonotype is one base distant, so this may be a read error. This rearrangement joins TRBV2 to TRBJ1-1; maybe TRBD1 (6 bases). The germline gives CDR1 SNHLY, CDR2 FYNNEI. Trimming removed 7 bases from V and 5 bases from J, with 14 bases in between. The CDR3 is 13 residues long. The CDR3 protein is CASTPSRGTEAFF. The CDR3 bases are TGTGCCAGCACCCCGTCCAGGGGTACTGAAGCTTTCTTT.

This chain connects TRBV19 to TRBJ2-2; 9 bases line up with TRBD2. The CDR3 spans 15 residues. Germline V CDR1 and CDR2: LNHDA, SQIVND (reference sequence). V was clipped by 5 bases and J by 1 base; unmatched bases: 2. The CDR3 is CASSSSGENTGELFF. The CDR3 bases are TGTGCCAGTAGTTCTAGCGGGGAGAACACCGGGGAGCTGTTTTTT.